The 13 T cell receptor beta chains presented below share a single source sample, sequenced in a study of blood T cell repertoires in COVID-19. Profiled with immunoSEQ multiplex PCR; TCRdb holds only in-frame clones, not every one. The table records around 140,000 clones, about 87% of them present only once. Sequenced input: peripheral blood. Source of these receptors: a human donor with COVID-19, enrolled during active disease. The donor label of this sample is uncertain.

The V and J genes are TRBV7-9 and TRBJ1-2; 7 bases agree with TRBD1. This CDR3 has 14 amino acids. The junction had 5 bases not matched to a gene; V was cut back by 3 bases and J by 4 bases. Germline values: CDR1 SEHNR, CDR2 FQNEAQ (reference sequence). The CDR3 spells CASSLGGQSYGYTF. Written as DNA, the CDR3 is TGTGCCAGCAGCTTGGGGGGACAGTCCTATGGCTACACCTTC.

This clone has only one observation. The chain uses TRBV20-1 and TRBJ2-3; D is unresolved. This CDR3 comprises 15 residues. Germline V gene lookup returns CDR1 DFQATT and CDR2 SNEGSKA (reference sequence). V was cut by 3 bases and J by 0 bases, with 13 bases left in between. The CDR3 loop is CSASDAATSTDTQYF. CDR3 nucleotides: TGCAGTGCTAGTGATGCGGCCACTAGCACAGATACGCAGTATTTT.

The chain recombines TRBV19 with TRBJ1-4; D gene uncertain. Trimming took 5 bases from V and 7 from J, leaving 8 bases between them. The germline gives CDR1 LNHDA, CDR2 SQIVND (reference sequence). The CDR3 loop spans 12 amino acids. This chain's CDR3 is CASSQRGEKLFF. The CDR3 DNA reads TGTGCCAGTAGTCAAAGAGGTGAAAAACTGTTTTTT.

On this clone itself: The sample holds other DNA sequences that translate to the same CDR3. The V gene is TRBV5-1, the J gene TRBJ1-4; unclear D gene. V lost 0 bases and J 3 bases, leaving 9 bases between the germline ends. Germline V gene data show CDR1 as SGHRS and CDR2 as YFSETQ. This CDR3 region has 15 residues. In DNA form, the CDR3 reads TGCGCCAGCAGCTTGGCGGCAGCGGCTAATGAAAAACTGTTTTTT. Protein product: CASSLAAAANEKLFF. The whole variable domain, remainder taken from reference TRBV5-1 and TRBJ1-4, is KAGVTQTPRYLIKTRGQQVTLSCSPISGHRSVSWYQQTPGQGLQFLFEYFSETQRNKGNFPGRFSGRQFSNSRSEMNVSTLELGDSALYLCASSLAAAANEKLFFGSGTQLSVL.

The rearrangement links TRBV3-1 (or the pseudogene TRBV3-2) to TRBJ1-2; 10 bases are shared with TRBD1. This CDR3 comprises 14 residues. CDR1 and CDR2 (germline): LGHDT, YNNKEL (reference sequence). After removal of 2 bases from V and 6 bases from J, the junction contained 3 bases not matched to a gene. The CDR3 DNA follows: TGTGCCAGCAGCCAAAAAGACAGGGGGCATGGCTACACCTTC. Its protein is CASSQKDRGHGYTF.

V and J are TRBV14 and TRBJ2-1; 9 bases are a match to TRBD1. There are 18 residues in the CDR3. The V and J ends lost 2 bases and 7 bases, in that order; junction bases with no gene match: 15. Germline assignment: CDR1 SGHDN and CDR2 FVKESK. The DNA for the CDR3 is TGTGCCAGCAGCCAACCAGGCCTCCGGGACAGGGAGTCGAATGAGCAGTTCTTC. It codes for CASSQPGLRDRESNEQFF.

The rearrangement links TRBV6-6 to TRBJ1-6; D not certain. V was cut by 7 bases and J by 11 bases, with 18 bases left in between. The CDR3 extends over 14 amino acids. CDR1 is MNHNY and CDR2 is SVGAGI in the germline V gene (reference sequence). The CDR3 loop is CASTPWAGEAPLHF. Here the CDR3 DNA reads TGTGCCAGCACCCCCTGGGCGGGAGAGGCACCCCTCCACTTT.

The J gene is TRBJ2-3, the V gene TRBV29-1; TRBD1 matches 9 bases. The V gene end was trimmed by 5 bases and the J gene end by 3 bases; junction bases not matched to a gene: 3. Per germline, CDR1 SQVTM and CDR2 ANQGSEA. This CDR3 contains 13 residues. The CDR3, as DNA: TGCAGCGTTAGAGGACAGGGGACAGATACGCAGTATTTT. Its translation is CSVRGQGTDTQYF.

V and J are TRBV19 and TRBJ2-1; 9 bases fit TRBD1. V lost 7 bases to trimming and J lost 7 bases; unmatched junction nucleotides: 11. CDR1 and CDR2 from the germline V gene are LNHDA and SQIVND (reference sequence). The CDR3 covers 15 residues. The CDR3: CASTTHRGRWNEQFF. Written as DNA, the CDR3 is TGTGCCAGTACCACCCACAGGGGGCGCTGGAATGAGCAGTTCTTC.

CDR3 sequence (DNA): TGTGCCATCAAAGGGGATGCTTATTCACCCCTCCACTTT. Its translation: CAIKGDAYSPLHF. This sequence joins TRBV10-3 and TRBJ1-6, with TRBD1 as a possible D gene (5 bases). Trimming pared 7 bases from V and 8 bases from J, leaving 12 bases between. This CDR3 has 13 residues. The germline V gene has CDR1 ENHRY and CDR2 SYGVKD.

In its sample, this clone was seen a few times. The V and J genes are TRBV19 and TRBJ1-3; D is possibly TRBD1 (6 bases). V lost 0 bases and J 2 bases, leaving 11 bases between the germline ends. The CDR3 loop spans 16 amino acids. Germline V gene lookup returns CDR1 LNHDA and CDR2 SQIVND (reference sequence). The CDR3: CASSIEGGAAGNTIYF. The CDR3 DNA sequence: TGTGCCAGTAGTATAGAAGGGGGGGCTGCTGGAAACACCATATATTTT.

The chain combines TRBV29-1 with TRBJ2-7; TRBD1 aligns across 8 bases. CDR1 is SQVTM, CDR2 ANQGSEA, per germline. V was pared by 1 base and J by 5 bases, with 7 bases of the junction left unmatched. The CDR3 has 14 residues. The CDR3: CSVEVGTGGDEQYF. CDR3 nucleotide sequence: TGCAGCGTTGAAGTTGGAACAGGGGGTGACGAGCAGTACTTC.

CDR3 nucleotides: TGTGCCAGCAGCTTAGGAGACAGGGGGTTTATAGCTTTCTTT. Residues: CASSLGDRGFIAFF. This chain joins TRBV7-9 and TRBJ1-1, with 9 bases identical to TRBD1. With 1 base clipped from V and 10 bases from J, the junction kept 7 bases outside the gene matches. CDR1 and CDR2 from the germline V gene are SEHNR and FQNEAQ (reference sequence). This CDR3 spans 14 amino acids.